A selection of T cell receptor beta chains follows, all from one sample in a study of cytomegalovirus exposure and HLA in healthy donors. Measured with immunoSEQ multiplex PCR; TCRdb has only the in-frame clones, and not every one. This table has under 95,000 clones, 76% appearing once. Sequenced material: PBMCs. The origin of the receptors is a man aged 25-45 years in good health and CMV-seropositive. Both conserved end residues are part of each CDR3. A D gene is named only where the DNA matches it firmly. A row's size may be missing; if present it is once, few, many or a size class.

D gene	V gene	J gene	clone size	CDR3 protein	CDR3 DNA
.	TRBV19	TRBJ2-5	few	CASSIRVVATQYF	TGTGCCAGTAGTATACGGGTGGTAGCGACCCAGTACTTC
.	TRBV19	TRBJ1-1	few	CASSIFGNTEAFF	TGTGCCAGTAGTATATTCGGGAACACTGAAGCTTTCTTT
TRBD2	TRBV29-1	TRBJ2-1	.	CSVEKAWASGRTNEQFF	TGCAGCGTTGAAAAGGCCTGGGCTAGCGGGAGGACCAATGAGCAGTTCTTC
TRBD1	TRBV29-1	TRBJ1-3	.	CSGRTGNDRDTIYF	TGCAGCGGCCGGACAGGGAATGACCGAGACACCATATATTTT
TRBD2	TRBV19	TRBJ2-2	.	CASSSRTGRAGELFF	TGTGCCAGTAGTTCCCGGACTGGGAGGGCCGGGGAGCTGTTTTTT
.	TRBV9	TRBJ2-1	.	CASSVDPALYNEQFF	TGTGCCAGCAGCGTAGATCCAGCGCTCTACAATGAGCAGTTCTTC
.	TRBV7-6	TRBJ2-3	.	CASSLVGDYMNTQYF	TGTGCCAGCAGCTTAGTAGGTGACTACATGAATACGCAGTATTTT
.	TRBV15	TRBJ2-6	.	CATSRSLGGAGANVLTF	TGTGCCACCAGCAGATCTCTCGGGGGAGCTGGGGCCAACGTCCTGACTTTC
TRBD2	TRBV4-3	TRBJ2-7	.	CASSQDRAREGEQYF	TGCGCCAGCAGCCAAGACCGAGCGAGGGAGGGTGAGCAGTACTTC
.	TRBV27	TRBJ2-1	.	CASRPGVLSSYNEQFF	TGTGCCAGCAGGCCCGGGGTTTTGAGCTCCTACAATGAGCAGTTCTTC
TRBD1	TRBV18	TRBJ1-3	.	CASSPDRTNTIYF	TGTGCCAGCTCCCCGGACAGGACTAACACCATATATTTT
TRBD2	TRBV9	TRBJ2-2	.	CASSPRGSGTSTGELFF	TGTGCCAGCAGCCCTCGGGGTAGCGGGACGAGCACCGGGGAGCTGTTTTTT
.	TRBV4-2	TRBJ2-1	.	CASSLLSVSSYNEQFF	TGTGCCAGCAGCCTTCTATCCGTTAGCTCCTACAATGAGCAGTTCTTC
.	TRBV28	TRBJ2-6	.	CASKLTSGANVLTF	TGTGCCAGCAAACTCACCTCTGGGGCCAACGTCCTGACTTTC
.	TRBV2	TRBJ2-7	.	CASRRLVLYEQYF	TGTGCCAGCAGGCGACTAGTTCTCTACGAGCAGTACTTC
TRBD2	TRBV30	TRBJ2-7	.	CAWSALGLAGLSYEQYF	TGTGCCTGGAGCGCGCTGGGACTAGCGGGATTAAGCTACGAGCAGTACTTC
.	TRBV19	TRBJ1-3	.	CASGWAGSGNTIYF	TGTGCCAGTGGATGGGCAGGCTCTGGAAACACCATATATTTT
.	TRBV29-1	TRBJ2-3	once	CSVELGQVADTQYF	TGCAGCGTTGAGTTGGGGCAGGTCGCAGATACGCAGTATTTT
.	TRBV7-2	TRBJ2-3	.	CASSLGSGATGADTQYF	TGTGCCAGCAGCTTAGGGTCTGGCGCCACCGGGGCAGATACGCAGTATTTT
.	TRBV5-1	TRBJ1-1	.	CASSVGQNTEAFF	TGCGCCAGCAGCGTCGGACAGAACACTGAAGCTTTCTTT
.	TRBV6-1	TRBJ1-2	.	CASRGGPIYGYTF	TGTGCCAGCAGGGGGGGTCCTATCTATGGCTACACCTTC
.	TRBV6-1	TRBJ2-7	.	CASSEAQDGYEQYF	TGTGCCAGCAGTGAAGCACAGGACGGCTACGAGCAGTACTTC
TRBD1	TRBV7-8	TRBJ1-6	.	CASSPTHGTGVESYNSPLHF	TGTGCCAGCAGCCCTACCCACGGGACAGGGGTAGAGTCCTATAATTCACCCCTCCACTTT
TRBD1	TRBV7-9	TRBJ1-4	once	CASSSGGYEKLFF	TGTGCCAGCAGCTCAGGGGGCTATGAAAAACTGTTTTTT
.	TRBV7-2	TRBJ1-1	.	CASRKGKQGEAFF	TGTGCCAGCAGGAAGGGGAAACAGGGTGAAGCTTTCTTT